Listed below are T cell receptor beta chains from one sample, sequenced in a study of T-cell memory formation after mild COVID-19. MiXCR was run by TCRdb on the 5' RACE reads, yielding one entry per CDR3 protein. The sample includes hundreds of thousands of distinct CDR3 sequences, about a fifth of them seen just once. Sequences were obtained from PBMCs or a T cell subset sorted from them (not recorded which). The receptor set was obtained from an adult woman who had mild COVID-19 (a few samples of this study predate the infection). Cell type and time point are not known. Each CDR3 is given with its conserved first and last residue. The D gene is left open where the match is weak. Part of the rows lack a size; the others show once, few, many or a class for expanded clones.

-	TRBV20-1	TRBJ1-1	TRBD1	CSAPGQAPNTEAFF
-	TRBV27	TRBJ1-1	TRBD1	CASSFLPGTGGLGNTEAFF
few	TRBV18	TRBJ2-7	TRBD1	CASSGGQGPYEQYF
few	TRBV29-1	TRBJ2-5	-	CSASGTQYF
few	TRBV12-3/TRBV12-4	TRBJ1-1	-	CASSPKQGRDTEAFF
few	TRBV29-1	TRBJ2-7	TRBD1	CSVSTGNEQYF
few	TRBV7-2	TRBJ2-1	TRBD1	CASSTRTGGNYNEQFF
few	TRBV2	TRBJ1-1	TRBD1	CASSADFGQANTEAFF
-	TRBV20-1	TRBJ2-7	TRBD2	CSARDPASGSYTYEQYF
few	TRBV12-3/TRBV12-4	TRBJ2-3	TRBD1	CASSWTGGWATQYF
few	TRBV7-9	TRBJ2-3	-	CASSAGTLADTQYF
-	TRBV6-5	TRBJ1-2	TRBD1	CASSWDHRGNYGYTF
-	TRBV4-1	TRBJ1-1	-	CASSQVTGTTEAFF
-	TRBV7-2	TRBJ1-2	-	CASSPGGSPFTNYGYTF
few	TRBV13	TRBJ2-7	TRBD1	CASSSRTGSSYEQYF
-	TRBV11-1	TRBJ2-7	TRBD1	CASSPGTGGSYF
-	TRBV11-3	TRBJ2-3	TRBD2	CASSLRGLATTSTDTQYF
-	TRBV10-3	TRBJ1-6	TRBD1	CAISESPPGGTSPLHF
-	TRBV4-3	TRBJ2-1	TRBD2	CASSRASGSLSKQFF
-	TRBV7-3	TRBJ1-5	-	CASSFPQGRVGHF
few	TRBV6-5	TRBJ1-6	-	CASSYSLFAAGESPLHF
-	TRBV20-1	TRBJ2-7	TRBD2	CSAIGTTSSYEQYF
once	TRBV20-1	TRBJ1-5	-	CSARDAGSQPQHF
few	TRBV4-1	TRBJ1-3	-	CASSQDGPMGNTIYF
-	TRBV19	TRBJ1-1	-	CASKLAALGITEAFF
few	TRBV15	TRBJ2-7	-	CATSREGRRGDSYEQYF
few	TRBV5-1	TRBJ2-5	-	CASSPRSWGDTQYF
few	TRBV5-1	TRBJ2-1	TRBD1	CASSRTGYSNEQFF
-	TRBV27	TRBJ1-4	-	CARIFAENEKLFF
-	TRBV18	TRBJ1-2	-	CASSPVIGTSGLHYGYTF
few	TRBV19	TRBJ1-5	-	CASSPPNGQTNQPQHF
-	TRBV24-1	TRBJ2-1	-	CATSGTLYNEQFF
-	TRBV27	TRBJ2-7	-	CASSSTYSSFPYEQYF
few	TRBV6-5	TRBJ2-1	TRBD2	CASSYSAGVAYNEQFF
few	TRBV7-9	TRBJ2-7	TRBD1	CASSLGWDRGYEQYF
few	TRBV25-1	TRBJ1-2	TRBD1	CASSHTGTGGEGYTF
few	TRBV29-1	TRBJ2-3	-	CSVAQGGDTQYF
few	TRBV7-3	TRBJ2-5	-	CASSYSNQETQYF
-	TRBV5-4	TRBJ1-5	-	CASSVLGQPQHF
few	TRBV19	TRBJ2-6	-	CASSMGTGANVLTF
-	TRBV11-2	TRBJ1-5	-	CASSLDHGNQPQHF
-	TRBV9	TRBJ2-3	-	CASSVSEGGSTDTQYF
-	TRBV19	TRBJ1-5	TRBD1	CASSILTGVRDSNQPQHF
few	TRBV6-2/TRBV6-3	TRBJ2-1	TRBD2	CASSYGREASNEQFF
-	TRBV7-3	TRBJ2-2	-	CASSLTRDAGELFF
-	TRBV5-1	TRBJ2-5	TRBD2	CASSLAPGTSGGAETQYF
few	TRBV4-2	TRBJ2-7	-	CASSPRQDLSYEQYF
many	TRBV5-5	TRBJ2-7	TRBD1	CASSPATGTGGEQYF
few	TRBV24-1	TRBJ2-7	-	CATSETTAIGSYEQYF
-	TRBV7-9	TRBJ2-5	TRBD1	CASSPPQDRAKETQYF